The rows below give T cell receptor beta chains drawn from one sample of a study of T cell responses to AZD1222 COVID-19 vaccine. This table comes from immunoSEQ multiplex PCR, and its TCRdb copy is limited to in-frame clones, with some not included. The profile shows under 150,000 clones, 93% of them singletons. The specimen comprised peripheral blood, sampled on day 0 of AZD1222 vaccination. Receptors were obtained from an adult in good health. The CDR3 runs from the conserved cysteine through the conserved F or W.

TRBV2	TRBJ1-6	CASSGRIGTARSSPLHF
TRBV7-9	TRBJ2-7	CASSLRGGEQYF
TRBV5-6	TRBJ2-3	CASSSMTSGADTQYF
TRBV27	TRBJ1-3	CASSSLGTGGAIGNTIYF
TRBV6-1	TRBJ2-5	CASSDSVGIQETQYF
TRBV5-1	TRBJ1-1	CASRQGVNTEAFF
TRBV11-2	TRBJ2-7	CASSLGTGTSYEQYF
TRBV6-4	TRBJ1-2	CASSVGPNYGYTF
TRBV15	TRBJ1-6	CATSTSYLGGPLHF
TRBV2	TRBJ1-5	CASTQQDRGTTQPQHF
TRBV23-1	TRBJ1-5	CASSQGMLLAYSQPQHF